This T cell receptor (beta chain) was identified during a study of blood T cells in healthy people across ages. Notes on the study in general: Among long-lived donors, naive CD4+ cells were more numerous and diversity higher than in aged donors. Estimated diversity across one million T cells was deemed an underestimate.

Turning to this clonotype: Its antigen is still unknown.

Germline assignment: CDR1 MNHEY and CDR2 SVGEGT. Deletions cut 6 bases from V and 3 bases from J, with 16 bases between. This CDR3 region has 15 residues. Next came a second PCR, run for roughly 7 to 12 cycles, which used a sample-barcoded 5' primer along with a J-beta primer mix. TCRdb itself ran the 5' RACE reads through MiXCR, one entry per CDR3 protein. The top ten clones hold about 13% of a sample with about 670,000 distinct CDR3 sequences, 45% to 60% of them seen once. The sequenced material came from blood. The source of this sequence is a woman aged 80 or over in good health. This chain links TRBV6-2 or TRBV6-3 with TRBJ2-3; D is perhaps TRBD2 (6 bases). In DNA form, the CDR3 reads TGTGCCAGCAGGCCAGGAGGGACGGGAACAGATACGCAGTATTTT. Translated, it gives CASRPGGTGTDTQYF.